This is a list of T cell receptor beta chains from one sample in a study of T cells in Graves' hyperthyroidism and ophthalmopathy. One entry per CDR3 protein results from TCRdb running MiXCR on the multiplex PCR reads. Found here are roughly 500,000 distinct CDR3 sequences, 35% to 55% of them singletons; the top ten hold over 15%. The sequenced sample consisted of peripheral blood or thyroid tissue (not recorded which). These receptors were collected from an adult woman with Graves' disease, either hyperthyroidism or ophthalmopathy (not recorded which). The CDR3 runs from the conserved cysteine through the conserved F or W. Fields, in order: V gene, J gene, clone size, D gene, CDR3 protein, CDR3 DNA. D genes are given only for firm matches. A row's size may be missing; if present it is once, few, many or a size class.

V: TRBV7-9; J: TRBJ2-2; size: many; D: .; CDR3: CASTPLRLNTGELFF; DNA: TGTGCCAGCACCCCACTGAGGTTGAACACCGGGGAGCTGTTTTTT
V: TRBV7-3; J: TRBJ1-2; size: .; D: TRBD1; CDR3: CASSQDGAGGRGYTF; DNA: TGTGCCAGCAGCCAAGATGGGGCAGGGGGCCGTGGCTACACCTTC
V: TRBV19; J: TRBJ2-1; size: .; D: TRBD2; CDR3: CASRTTSGAYNEQFF; DNA: TGTGCCAGTAGGACGACTAGCGGAGCCTACAATGAGCAGTTCTTC
V: TRBV20-1; J: TRBJ2-2; size: .; D: .; CDR3: CSARILGGNTGELFF; DNA: TGCAGTGCTAGGATCTTGGGGGGGAACACCGGGGAGCTGTTTTTT
V: TRBV7-2; J: TRBJ2-7; size: .; D: TRBD1; CDR3: CASSWGQGLATYEQYF; DNA: TGTGCCAGCAGCTGGGGACAGGGATTGGCTACCTACGAGCAGTACTTC
V: TRBV15; J: TRBJ2-5; size: few; D: .; CDR3: CATSRDLAGEETQYF; DNA: TGTGCCACCAGCAGAGATTTAGCAGGGGAAGAGACCCAGTACTTC
V: TRBV7-9; J: TRBJ2-5; size: many; D: TRBD2; CDR3: CASSLQELAGTRRQETQYF; DNA: TGTGCCAGCAGCTTACAGGAACTAGCGGGGACCAGACGTCAAGAGACCCAGTACTTC
V: TRBV5-6; J: TRBJ2-6; size: .; D: .; CDR3: CASTLDPSLAGANVLTF; DNA: TGTGCCAGCACCTTGGATCCGAGTTTGGCTGGGGCCAACGTCCTGACTTTC
V: TRBV30; J: TRBJ1-5; size: .; D: .; CDR3: CAWRPGPNQPQHF; DNA: TGTGCCTGGAGACCCGGACCTAATCAGCCCCAGCATTTT
V: TRBV4-1; J: TRBJ1-1; size: many; D: .; CDR3: CASSQWNTEAFF; DNA: TGCGCCAGCAGCCAATGGAACACTGAAGCTTTCTTT
V: TRBV29-1; J: TRBJ1-4; size: many; D: .; CDR3: CSGGSTNEKLFF; DNA: TGCAGTGGGGGGTCGACTAATGAAAAACTGTTTTTT
V: TRBV2; J: TRBJ1-5; size: many; D: .; CDR3: CASRGMANQPQHF; DNA: TGTGCCAGCCGGGGGATGGCAAATCAGCCCCAGCATTTT
V: TRBV7-2; J: TRBJ2-7; size: few; D: .; CDR3: CARGGVEEQYF; DNA: TGTGCTAGGGGTGGAGTAGAGGAGCAGTACTTC
V: TRBV7-2; J: TRBJ2-6; size: once; D: .; CDR3: CASSGAGSSTISGANVLTF; DNA: TGTGCCAGCAGTGGCGCGGGGTCCAGCACCATCTCTGGGGCCAACGTCCTGACTTTC
V: TRBV7-3; J: TRBJ1-1; size: many; D: TRBD1; CDR3: CASSNTGATEAFF; DNA: TGTGCCAGCAGCAACACAGGGGCCACTGAAGCTTTCTTT
V: TRBV19; J: TRBJ1-2; size: many; D: TRBD1; CDR3: CASQGQGYRGYTF; DNA: TGTGCCAGTCAGGGACAGGGCTATCGGGGCTACACCTTC